Following are 19 T cell receptor beta chains from one sample sequenced in a study of blood T cell repertoires in COVID-19. Profiled with immunoSEQ multiplex PCR; TCRdb holds only in-frame clones, not every one. Altogether about 120,000 clones are present, more than 75% being singletons, with the ten largest covering approximately 3.4%. The material sequenced was peripheral blood. These receptor sequences come from a woman in her forties or fifties with acute or convalescent COVID-19.

The rearrangement joins TRBV15 to TRBJ2-1, with 10 bases identical to TRBD1. There are 16 residues in the CDR3. J was trimmed by 6 bases and V by 1 base; bases with no gene match: 6. CDR1 and CDR2 (germline): LNHNV, YYDKDF (reference sequence). The CDR3 nucleotides are TGTGCCACCAGCAGAGTGGGTAGACAGGGGGCCAATGAGCAGTTCTTC. This translates into CATSRVGRQGANEQFF.

Written as DNA, the CDR3 is TGTGCCACCAGCAGAGATCTGTCCTACACCGGGGAGCTGTTTTTT. It codes for CATSRDLSYTGELFF. This sequence joins TRBV15 and TRBJ2-2; D gene ambiguous. Germline values: CDR1 LNHNV, CDR2 YYDKDF (reference sequence). Trimming shortened V by 0 bases and J by 3 bases, and 8 bases separated the two germline ends. CDR3 size: 15 residues.

The chain uses TRBV6-5 and TRBJ2-3; D is uncertain. The germline CDR1 and CDR2 sequences are MNHEY and SVGAGI. This CDR3 spans 12 amino acids. V dropped 10 bases and J dropped 3 bases, with 11 bases sitting between them. This chain's CDR3 is CATSRLTDTQYF. The CDR3 nucleotides are TGTGCCACCAGCCGGTTGACAGATACGCAGTATTTT.

The chain carries TRBV19 and TRBJ1-6, with TRBD1 as a possible D gene (5 bases). The germline V gene encodes CDR1 LNHDA and CDR2 SQIVND (reference sequence). The CDR3 loop spans 14 amino acids. The V end lost 3 bases, the J end lost 7 bases, and 10 bases lay between the germline ends. CDR3 amino acids: CASSIPTENSPLHF. For the CDR3, the DNA is TGTGCCAGTAGTATCCCGACAGAAAATTCACCCCTCCACTTT.

V usage is TRBV30 and J usage is TRBJ2-7, with a tentative D call TRBD1 (5 bases). The CDR3 has 15 amino acids. Trimming stripped 3 bases from V and 2 bases from J, with 17 bases between. The germline V gene encodes CDR1 GTSNPN and CDR2 SVGIG (reference sequence). The CDR3 sequence: CAWRRNGANTYEQYF. The CDR3 region has the DNA TGTGCCTGGAGGCGGAATGGGGCTAACACCTACGAGCAGTACTTC.

V is TRBV28 and J is TRBJ2-3; 8 positions match TRBD2. V lost 1 base, J lost 4 bases, and 4 bases stayed unmatched. Per germline, CDR1 MDHEN and CDR2 SYDVKM. The CDR3 runs 15 residues. CDR3 sequence reads: CASSLFRGRSDTQYF. CDR3 DNA sequence: TGTGCCAGCAGTTTATTTCGCGGGAGGTCAGATACGCAGTATTTT. Looking up the rest from reference TRBV28 and TRBJ2-3 gives the full variable domain: DVKVTQSSRYLVKRTGEKVFLECVQDMDHENMFWYRQDPGLGLRLIYFSYDVKMKEKGDIPEGYSVSREKKERFSLILESASTNQTSMYLCASSLFRGRSDTQYFGPGTRLTVL.

The chain carries TRBV3-1 (or the pseudogene TRBV3-2) and TRBJ2-7; TRBD1 aligns across 9 bases. V lost 0 bases, J lost 4 bases, and 1 base stayed unmatched. The CDR3 has 14 residues. Per germline, CDR1 LGHDT and CDR2 YNNKEL (reference sequence). The CDR3: CASSQDGTGYEQYF. The CDR3 DNA reads TGTGCCAGCAGCCAAGATGGGACAGGGTACGAGCAGTACTTC.

The DNA of the CDR3 is TGTGCCACCAGCAGAGATGGGCAGGGGGACGAGCAGTACTTC. This translates into CATSRDGQGDEQYF. V gene TRBV15 combines with J gene TRBJ2-7; 7 bases are shared with TRBD1. V gave up 0 bases and J gave up 5 bases; unmatched junction bases: 4. The germline CDR1 and CDR2 sequences are LNHNV and YYDKDF (reference sequence). This CDR3 contains 14 residues. Variable domain in full (rest from reference TRBV15 and TRBJ2-7): DAMVIQNPRYQVTQFGKPVTLSCSQTLNHNVMYWYQQKSSQAPKLLFHYYDKDFNNEADTPDNFQSRRPNTSFCFLDIRSPGLGDTAMYLCATSRDGQGDEQYFGPGTRLTVT.

V usage is TRBV5-5 and J usage is TRBJ1-2, with a possible D match to TRBD1 (6 bases). Trimming pared 2 bases from V and 7 bases from J, leaving 24 bases between. The CDR3 spans 17 residues. In germline, CDR1 is SGHKS, CDR2 YYEKEE (reference sequence). The DNA for the CDR3 is TGTGCCAGCAGCTTTATCGTTGCGGAACAGGGCGTTAGTGGCTACACCTTC. Translating it yields CASSFIVAEQGVSGYTF.

J is TRBJ2-7 and V is TRBV12-3 or TRBV12-4, with a tentative D call TRBD1 (5 bases). V gave up 6 bases and J gave up 5 bases, with 11 bases separating them. CDR3 length: 12 amino acids. CDR3 nucleotide sequence: TGTGCCAGCAGATTACTGGACAACGAGCAGTACTTC. This translates into CASRLLDNEQYF.

The rearrangement uses TRBV24-1 and TRBJ2-1; 11 nucleotides match TRBD2. This CDR3 is built from 16 residues. The junction had 2 bases not matched to a gene; V was cut back by 3 bases and J by 2 bases. The germline V gene has CDR1 KGHDR and CDR2 SFDVKD. The CDR3: CATSDTGLAAYNEQFF. For the CDR3, the DNA is TGTGCCACCAGTGATACGGGACTAGCGGCCTACAATGAGCAGTTCTTC.

This clone occurred once. The chain combines TRBV7-9 with TRBJ2-1, with 8 bases that match TRBD2. Germline loops: CDR1 SEHNR, CDR2 FQNEAQ (reference sequence). Trimming cost V 1 base and J 9 bases; bases outside gene matches: 8. This CDR3 is built from 15 residues. The CDR3 region is CASSLGAGVLSEQFF. The CDR3, as DNA: TGTGCCAGCAGCTTAGGAGCGGGAGTACTGAGTGAGCAGTTCTTC. The full variable domain, with the rest looked up from reference TRBV7-9 and TRBJ2-1, is DTGVSQNPRHKITKRGQNVTFRCDPISEHNRLYWYRQTLGQGPEFLTYFQNEAQLEKSRLLSDRFSAERPKGSFSTLEIQRTEQGDSAMYLCASSLGAGVLSEQFFGPGTRLTVL.

The V and J genes are TRBV9 and TRBJ2-1; TRBD2 is a possible D gene (6 bases). Germline CDR1 SGDLS, CDR2 YYNGEE. The CDR3 sequence is 16 residues long. V gave up 3 bases and J gave up 9 bases, with 22 bases separating them. CDR3: CASSERGSPGGGEQFF. CDR3 nucleotide sequence: TGTGCCAGCAGCGAACGGGGTAGCCCCGGGGGAGGTGAGCAGTTCTTC.

About this clone: The germline gene is not matched at one end of the junction; a read error may be the cause. J is TRBJ2-3 and V is TRBV3-1 (or the pseudogene TRBV3-2), with 10 positions matching TRBD2. The CDR3 length is 15 residues. Germline CDR1 and CDR2: LGHDT and YNNKEL (reference sequence). Written as DNA, the CDR3 is TGTGCCAGCAGCCAAATTCCTGGTGCGAGCGGGAGGGTGAATTTT. Amino acid sequence: CASSQIPGASGRVNF.

This clone has just one count. V usage is TRBV28 and J usage is TRBJ1-2, with 10 bases identical to TRBD1. This CDR3 has 14 amino acids. Germline CDR1 MDHEN, CDR2 SYDVKM. Germline trimming cut 6 bases from V and 5 bases from J; bases unmatched to any gene: 6. The DNA of the CDR3 is TGTGCCAGCAGAACGGTGGGACAGGGGTATGGCTACACCTTC. This gives the protein CASRTVGQGYGYTF.

The V and J genes are TRBV7-9 and TRBJ1-1; no definite D call. Germline V gene lookup returns CDR1 SEHNR and CDR2 FQNEAQ (reference sequence). V was pared by 1 base and J by 4 bases, with 7 bases between. The CDR3 runs 13 residues. In DNA, the CDR3 is TGTGCCAGCAGCTTAGATGCGGTCACTGAAGCTTTCTTT. It yields the protein CASSLDAVTEAFF.

V and J are TRBV18 and TRBJ1-5; D not certain. The germline CDR1 and CDR2 sequences are KGHSH and LQKENI. This CDR3 region has 17 residues. Trimming took off 5 bases at V and 0 bases at J, with 17 bases between the two ends. CDR3 DNA sequence: TGTGCCAGCTCAACCTCTCGAGTTTTGAATAGCAATCAGCCCCAGCATTTT. It specifies CASSTSRVLNSNQPQHF. Supplemented by reference TRBV18 and TRBJ1-5, the full variable domain reads NAGVMQNPRHLVRRRGQEARLRCSPMKGHSHVYWYRQLPEEGLKFMVYLQKENIIDESGMPKERFSAEFPKEGPSILRIQQVVRGDSAAYFCASSTSRVLNSNQPQHFGDGTRLSIL.

Here the CDR3 reads CASNPDSRPYEQYF. Written as DNA, the CDR3 is TGTGCCAGCAATCCGGACAGTCGGCCTTACGAGCAGTACTTC. The chain joins TRBV28 to TRBJ2-7; weak D call: TRBD1 (6 bases). V dropped 7 bases and J dropped 4 bases, with 17 bases sitting between them. The CDR3 extends over 14 amino acids. Germline V gene lookup returns CDR1 MDHEN and CDR2 SYDVKM.

The genes are TRBV7-9 and TRBJ1-6; D not certain. The V and J ends lost 5 bases and 7 bases respectively, with 15 bases between them. This CDR3 spans 15 amino acids. The germline V gene encodes CDR1 SEHNR and CDR2 FQNEAQ (reference sequence). The CDR3 nucleotides read TGTGCCAGCAGCCTTGGCCCAGCGGACAATTCACCCCTCCACTTT. Residues: CASSLGPADNSPLHF.